This TCR beta chain was found in a study of T cell responses to AZD1222 COVID-19 vaccine. Measured with immunoSEQ multiplex PCR; TCRdb has only the in-frame clones, and not every one. The data hold roughly 140,000 clones, with approximately 90% observed a single time. The V gene end was trimmed by 5 bases and the J gene end by 7 bases; junction bases not matched to a gene: 8. Germline V gene lookup returns CDR1 LNHDA and CDR2 SQIVND (reference sequence). CDR3 length: 15 residues. The chain recombines TRBV19 with TRBJ1-4; 9 bases agree with TRBD1. This clonotype was obtained from an adult who received the AZD1222 COVID-19 vaccine. Here the sequenced sample was peripheral blood, taken 28 days after the second AZD1222 dose. CDR3 sequence (DNA): TGTGCCAGTAGTGATCCGGGACAGGGAGGTGAAAAACTGTTTTTT. Translation: CASSDPGQGGEKLFF.